This TCR beta chain appears in the sequencing data of a study of OX40 agonist ivuxolimab in advanced cancers. At the level of the whole study: The costimulatory receptor OX40 (CD134) was targeted by ivuxolimab, a fully human IgG2 agonistic monoclonal antibody. Intravenous ivuxolimab was administered to patients every 2 weeks at six dose levels: 0.01, 0.1, 0.3, 1.5, 3 and 10 mg/kg. Of the 50 to 55 dose-escalation patients, hepatocellular carcinoma was present in 19, melanoma in approximately 15, renal cell carcinoma in 9 and head and neck cancer in 9. A male proportion of around 80% and a mean age of around 60 years, ranging from 23 to 79, were recorded for the dose-escalation cohort. Prior anti-PD-1, anti-PD-L1 or anti-CTLA-4 therapy was permitted, and checkpoint inhibitors had been received by less than 45% of dose-escalation patients. Partial responses occurred in three dose-escalation patients, of whom one had hepatocellular carcinoma and two had cutaneous melanoma. The point of sequencing TCRbeta in the periphery was to test whether ivuxolimab changed TCR sequence diversity and drove clonal T-cell expansion. The monotherapy dose-escalation portion (N of about 50 patients) of the phase I ivuxolimab trial is reported in the paper.

The junction shows trimming of 0 bases on V and 4 bases on J, plus 10 bases between the germline ends. Based on the germline V gene, the CDR1 and CDR2 sequences are SGHTA and FQGNSA. The CDR3, cysteine through phenylalanine, is 14 amino acids long. The kept DNA is CDR3 alone, 42 bases in frame from the first base. Patients with a history of autoimmune disease or receiving systemic immunosuppression were excluded from the trial. Peripheral blood for TCR sequencing was collected from all dose cohorts at baseline, on cycle 4 day 1, and on cycle 7 day 1. The samples were drawn from a first-in-human, open-label, multicenter phase I dose-escalation trial of ivuxolimab. Adults with locally advanced or metastatic head and neck squamous cell, hepatocellular, melanoma or renal cell carcinoma were enrolled in the trial. Before TCR sequencing, CD4+ and CD8+ T cells were separately sorted from peripheral blood.

Genomic DNA was isolated from the sorted cells so that the TCRbeta CDR3 region could be sequenced. The immunoSEQ Assay was used for sequencing of TCRbeta CDR3 regions. TCRdb limited this immuneACCESS table to in-frame rearrangements with V and J called. A share of clones is missing; checked studies link under half to unresolved V genes, and the rest is unexplained. For this sample there are around 60,000 clones; around 84% appear just once. Of the sample, 2.1% falls within the top ten clones. Findings and caveats that apply to the study as a whole: Low levels of normalized T-cell clonal expansion were also seen in some nonresponding patients. Which antigens the clonally expanded peripheral T cells were specific for was not determined. In the 0.1-3.0 mg/kg groups, partial responders had among the lowest normalized peripheral clonal expansion, particularly in CD8+ T cells. At doses of 0.1 to 3.0 mg/kg, clonal expansion of both CD4+ and CD8+ blood T cells was observed from baseline to week 6. After ivuxolimab, CD8+ T cells had more expanded clones than CD4+ T cells on average.

On this clone itself: Its binding antigen is unknown. The record has no base qualities; no much larger clone is one base away.

The receptor comes from an adult with an advanced solid tumor such as melanoma, head and neck, liver or kidney cancer. The V gene is TRBV7-2 and the J gene is TRBJ2-7; the D region possibly corresponds to TRBD2 (7 bases align). This specimen was CD4+ or CD8+ T cells sorted from blood, taken in a trial of the OX40 agonist ivuxolimab. The CDR3 reads CASSLAGGPYEQYF. The DNA sequence is given as TGTGCCAGCAGCTTAGCGGGGGGGCCGTACGAGCAGTACTTC.